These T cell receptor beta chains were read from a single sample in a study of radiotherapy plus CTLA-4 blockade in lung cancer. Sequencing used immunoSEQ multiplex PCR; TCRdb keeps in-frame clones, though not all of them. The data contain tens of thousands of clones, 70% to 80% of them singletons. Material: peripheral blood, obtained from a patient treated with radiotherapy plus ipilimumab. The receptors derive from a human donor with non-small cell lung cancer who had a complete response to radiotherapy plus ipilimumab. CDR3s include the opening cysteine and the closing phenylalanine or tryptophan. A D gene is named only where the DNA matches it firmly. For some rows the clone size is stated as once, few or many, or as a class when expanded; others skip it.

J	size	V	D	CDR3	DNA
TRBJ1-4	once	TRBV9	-	CASSARGGVNEKLFF	TGTGCCAGCAGCGCCCGAGGGGGGGTGAATGAAAAACTGTTTTTT
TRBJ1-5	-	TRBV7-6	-	CASSLAGGQPQHF	TGTGCCAGCAGCTTAGCGGGGGGGCAGCCCCAGCATTTT
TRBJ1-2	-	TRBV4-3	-	CASSQGTVQSLGYGYTF	TGCGCCAGCAGCCAAGGGACAGTTCAATCCTTAGGCTATGGCTACACCTTC
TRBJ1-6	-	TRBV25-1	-	CASSEARGVGSPLHF	TGTGCCAGCAGTGAAGCGAGAGGCGTTGGTTCACCCCTCCACTTT
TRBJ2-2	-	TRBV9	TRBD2	CASSSRGVTGELFF	TGTGCCAGCAGCTCCCGGGGGGTCACCGGGGAGCTGTTTTTT
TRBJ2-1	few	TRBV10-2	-	CASSYFSSYNEQFF	TGCGCCAGCTCCTACTTTAGCTCCTACAATGAGCAGTTCTTC
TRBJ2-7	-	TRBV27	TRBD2	CASRPGTSGIYEQYF	TGTGCCAGCAGACCCGGGACTAGCGGCATCTACGAGCAGTACTTC
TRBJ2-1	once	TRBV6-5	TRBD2	CASRSGTSGRNEQFF	TGTGCCAGCCGATCCGGGACTAGCGGGAGGAATGAGCAGTTCTTC
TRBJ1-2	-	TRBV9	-	CASSVGQDSYGYTF	TGTGCCAGCAGCGTTGGGCAGGATTCTTATGGCTACACCTTC
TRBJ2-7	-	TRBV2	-	CASKTGYEQYF	TGTGCCAGCAAGACGGGTTACGAGCAGTACTTC
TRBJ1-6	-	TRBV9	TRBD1	CASSPSGTGGSPLHF	TGTGCCAGCAGCCCATCCGGGACAGGGGGATCACCCCTCCACTTT
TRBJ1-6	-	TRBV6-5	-	CASRLGGDNSPLHF	TGTGCCAGCAGGCTGGGGGGGGATAATTCACCCCTCCACTTT
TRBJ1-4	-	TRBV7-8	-	CASQLANEKLFF	TGTGCCAGCCAGCTAGCAAATGAAAAACTGTTTTTT
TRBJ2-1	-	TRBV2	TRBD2	CASSDPGGPQNEQFF	TGTGCCAGCAGTGACCCGGGAGGGCCTCAGAATGAGCAGTTCTTC
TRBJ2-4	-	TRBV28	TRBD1	CASSPDRGYRNIQYF	TGTGCCAGCAGTCCTGACAGGGGGTATAGAAACATTCAGTACTTC
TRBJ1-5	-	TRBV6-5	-	CASNPGGYSNQPQHF	TGTGCCAGCAATCCCGGGGGGTATAGCAATCAGCCCCAGCATTTT
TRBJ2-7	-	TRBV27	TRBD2	CASSLRAPKGRGRYEQYF	TGTGCCAGCAGTTTAAGGGCTCCTAAGGGGCGGGGGAGATACGAGCAGTACTTC
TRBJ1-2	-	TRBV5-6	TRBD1	CASSPLDRVNYGYTF	TGTGCCAGCAGCCCCTTAGACAGGGTGAACTATGGCTACACCTTC
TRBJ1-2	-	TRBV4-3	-	CASSQDEGADYGYTF	TGCGCCAGCAGCCAAGATGAGGGTGCGGACTATGGCTACACCTTC
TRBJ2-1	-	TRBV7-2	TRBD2	CASSLMTSGDEQFF	TGTGCCAGCAGCCTGATGACTAGCGGGGATGAGCAGTTCTTC
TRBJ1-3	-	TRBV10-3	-	CAIRMGARGNTIYF	TGTGCCATCAGGATGGGGGCGCGGGGAAACACCATATATTTT
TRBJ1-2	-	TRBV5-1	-	CASSLVRARRNYGYTF	TGCGCCAGCAGCTTGGTTCGAGCACGGAGGAACTATGGCTACACCTTC